This T cell receptor (beta chain) was retrieved from a study of CD8 T cells in ankylosing spondylitis. Study-level results: Seemingly distinctive of ankylosing spondylitis blood was a TCR beta motif formed by eight highly homologous variants. Certain motif variants had earlier appeared in reactive arthritis synovial fluid and blood. Disease-linked clones, CD8+, were relatively rare in peripheral blood.

Libraries for TCR beta were made by quantitative 5'-RACE with molecular barcodes. Each CDR3 protein gets one entry after TCRdb re-called the 5' RACE reads with MiXCR. The table includes 700,000 to 850,000 distinct CDR3 sequences, roughly 10% detected once. CDR3 length: 15 amino acids. V shed 4 bases and J shed 5 bases, with 17 bases lying between them. CDR1 is LGHDT, CDR2 YNNKEL, per germline (reference sequence). In its sample, this clonotype was seen a few times. Its matching antigen is unknown. The TCR originated in a male donor with ankylosing spondylitis. The chain has TRBV3-1 and TRBJ1-1; TRBD1 might be the D (5 bases). The sample taken for sequencing was blood, either unsorted or a sorted T cell fraction (not recorded which). In nucleotides, the CDR3 is TGTGCCAGCAGCCCGGGGAGAGGGGTGGCAACTGAAGCTTTCTTT. Its translation: CASSPGRGVATEAFF. The entire variable domain, with the rest obtained from reference TRBV3-1 and TRBJ1-1, is as follows: DTAVSQTPKYLVTQMGNDKSIKCEQNLGHDTMYWYKQDSKKFLKIMFSYNNKELIINETVPNRFSPKSPDKAHLNLHINSLELGDSAVYFCASSPGRGVATEAFFGQGTRLTVV.